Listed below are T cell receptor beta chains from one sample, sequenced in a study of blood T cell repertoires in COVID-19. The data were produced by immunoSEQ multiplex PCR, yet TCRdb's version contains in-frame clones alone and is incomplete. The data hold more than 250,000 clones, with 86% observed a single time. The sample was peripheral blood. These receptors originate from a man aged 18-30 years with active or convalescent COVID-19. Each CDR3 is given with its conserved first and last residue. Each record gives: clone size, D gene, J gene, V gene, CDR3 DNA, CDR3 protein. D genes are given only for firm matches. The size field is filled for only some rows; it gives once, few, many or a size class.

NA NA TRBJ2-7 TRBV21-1 TGTGCCAGCAGCAATTGGGATAGCGGGTCATGCCTCCCCGAGCAGTACTTC CASSNWDSGSCLPEQYF
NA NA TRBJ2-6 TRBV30 TGTGCCTGGAGTGTTCTATCCTTTACTGGGGCCAACGTCCTGACTTTC CAWSVLSFTGANVLTF
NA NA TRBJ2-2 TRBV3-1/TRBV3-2 TGTGCCAGCAGCCAAGAGGGGGGTCTCGGGGAGCTGTTTTTT CASSQEGGLGELFF
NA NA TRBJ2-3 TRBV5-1 TGCGCCAGCAGCTTGGTTCAGTCTAGCACAGATACGCAGTATTTT CASSLVQSSTDTQYF
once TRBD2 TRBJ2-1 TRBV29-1 TGCAGCGTTGAAGGGAGGGGAGCGGGGGTAGGCAATGAGCAGTTCTTC CSVEGRGAGVGNEQFF
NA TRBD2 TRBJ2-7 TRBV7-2 TGTGCCAGCAGCTCGGGACTAGCGAACTACGAGCAGTACTTC CASSSGLANYEQYF
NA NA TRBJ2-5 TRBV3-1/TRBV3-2 TGTGCCAGCAGCTCACAAGAGACCCAGTACTTC CASSSQETQYF
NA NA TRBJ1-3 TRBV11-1 TGTGCCAGCGGCGACTCCGACACCATATATTTT CASGDSDTIYF
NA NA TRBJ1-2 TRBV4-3 TGCGCCAGCAGCCCGGACAGCCTTAACTATGGCTACACCTTC CASSPDSLNYGYTF
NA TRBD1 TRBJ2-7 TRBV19 TGTGCCGCGGGGACAGGGCCCTACGAGCAGTACTTC CAAGTGPYEQYF
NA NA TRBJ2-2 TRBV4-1 TGCGCCAGCAGCCCTACTTCTACCGGGGAGCTGTTTTTT CASSPTSTGELFF
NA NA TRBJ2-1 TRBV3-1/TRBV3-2 TGTGCCAGCAGCCAACTCCCAGGGTTGAGTCGGGAGCAGTTCTTC CASSQLPGLSREQFF
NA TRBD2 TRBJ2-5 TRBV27 TGTGCCAGCAGTTTAATGGGACTAAGCCAAACCCAGTACTTC CASSLMGLSQTQYF
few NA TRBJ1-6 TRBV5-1 TGCGCCAGCAGCAAAGACCGAGGGAATTCACCCCTCCACTTT CASSKDRGNSPLHF
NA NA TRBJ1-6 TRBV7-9 TGTGCCAGCAGCCCCTGGACAGATTCACCCCTCCACTTT CASSPWTDSPLHF
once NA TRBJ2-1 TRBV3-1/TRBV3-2 TGTGCCAGCAGCCCAATGTCGGAGGCAAATGAGCAGTTCTTC CASSPMSEANEQFF
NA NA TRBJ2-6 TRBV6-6 TGTGCCAGCAACCCAGGGGCCTCTGGGGCCAACGTCCTGACTTTC CASNPGASGANVLTF
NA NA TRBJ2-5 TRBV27 TGTGCCAGCAGTCCCTCGGGTTTGCCGGAGACCCAGTACTTC CASSPSGLPETQYF
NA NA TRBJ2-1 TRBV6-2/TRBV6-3 TGTGCCAGCAGTTTAGCCTACAATGAGCAGTTCTTC CASSLAYNEQFF
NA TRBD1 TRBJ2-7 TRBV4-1 TGCGCCAGCAGCCGTGAGAGGGACAGCAACTCCTACGAGCAGTACTTC CASSRERDSNSYEQYF
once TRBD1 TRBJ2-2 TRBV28 TGTGCCAGCAGTATAGGACAGGGGGCGGGGGAGCTGTTTTTT CASSIGQGAGELFF
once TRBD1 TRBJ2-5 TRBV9 TGTGCCAGCAGTGAAGGACAGGGGCGGGAGACCCAGTACTTC CASSEGQGRETQYF
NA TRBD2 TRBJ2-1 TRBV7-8 TGTGCCAGCAGAGACGCGGGGGAGTCGGGAAATGAGCAGTTCTTC CASRDAGESGNEQFF
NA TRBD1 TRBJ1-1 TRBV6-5 TGTGCCAGCAACCAACAGGGGGCAAGCACTGAAGCTTTCTTT CASNQQGASTEAFF
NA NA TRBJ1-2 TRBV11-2 TGTGCCAGCAGCCACGGACAGTCCTATGGCTACACCTTC CASSHGQSYGYTF
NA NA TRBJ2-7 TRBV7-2 TGTGCCAGCACCCTGGGGGCAGCGGGACCTGCCGAGCAGTACTTC CASTLGAAGPAEQYF
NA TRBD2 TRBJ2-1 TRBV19 TGTGCCAGTAGTGAGGCGGGGGAAACATACAATGAGCAGTTCTTC CASSEAGETYNEQFF
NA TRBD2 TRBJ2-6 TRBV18 TGTGCCAGCTCACCACGCGGGAGTGGGGCCAACGTCCTGACTTTC CASSPRGSGANVLTF
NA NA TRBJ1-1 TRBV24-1 TGTGCCACCAGTGATTTCCAGGAGAACACTGAAGCTTTCTTT CATSDFQENTEAFF